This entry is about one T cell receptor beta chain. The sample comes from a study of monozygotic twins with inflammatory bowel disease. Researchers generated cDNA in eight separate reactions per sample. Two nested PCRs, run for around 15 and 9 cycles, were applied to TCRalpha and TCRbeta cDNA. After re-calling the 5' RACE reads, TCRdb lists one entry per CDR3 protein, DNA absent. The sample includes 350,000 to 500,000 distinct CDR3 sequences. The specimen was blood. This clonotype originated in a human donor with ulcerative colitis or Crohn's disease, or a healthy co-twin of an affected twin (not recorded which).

The CDR3 protein is CSVRGGNQPQHF. The rearrangement links TRBV20-1 to TRBJ1-5; TCRdb lists TRBD1, though no DNA is available to test this call. Per germline, CDR1 DFQATT and CDR2 SNEGSKA (reference sequence). The CDR3 is 12 residues long.